Listed below are T cell receptor beta chains from one sample, sequenced in a study of control samples from healthy donors and cancer patients. Sequencing used immunoSEQ multiplex PCR; TCRdb keeps in-frame clones, though not all of them. This table holds some 410,000 clones, 90% found once. The sample was PBMCs. The receptors shown here come from a man aged 35 to 55 with head and neck cancer. CDR3s include the opening cysteine and the closing phenylalanine or tryptophan. D genes are given only for firm matches. A row's size may be missing; if present it is once, few, many or a size class.

D gene	V gene	J gene	clone size	CDR3 protein	CDR3 DNA
-	TRBV5-1	TRBJ2-7	-	CASSSPRDLTSSYEQYF	TGCGCCAGCAGCTCCCCCCGGGACTTAACTTCTTCCTACGAGCAGTACTTC
-	TRBV19	TRBJ1-5	-	CASSIWADNQPQHF	TGTGCCAGTAGTATATGGGCTGATAATCAGCCCCAGCATTTT
-	TRBV5-1	TRBJ2-7	-	CASSLTEIYEQYF	TGCGCCAGCAGCCTTACAGAAATCTACGAGCAGTACTTC
-	TRBV24-1	TRBJ2-2	-	CATSDWGSPTGELFF	TGTGCCACCAGTGATTGGGGCAGTCCCACCGGGGAGCTGTTTTTT
TRBD1	TRBV24-1	TRBJ1-1	-	CATRGQGANTEAFF	TGTGCCACCAGGGGACAGGGGGCGAACACTGAAGCTTTCTTT
TRBD1	TRBV18	TRBJ1-5	once	CASSPTLGTGDSNQPQHF	TGTGCCAGCTCACCAACTTTAGGGACAGGGGATAGCAATCAGCCCCAGCATTTT
-	TRBV29-1	TRBJ1-4	-	CSVGGDSDEKLFF	TGCAGCGTTGGGGGCGATTCGGATGAAAAACTGTTTTTT
TRBD1	TRBV19	TRBJ1-5	-	CASSLRQGRGPQHF	TGTGCCAGTAGTCTCAGACAGGGCCGTGGGCCCCAGCATTTT
-	TRBV7-9	TRBJ2-3	-	CASSLARTGSTDTQYF	TGTGCCAGCAGCTTAGCGCGAACAGGTAGCACAGATACGCAGTATTTT
-	TRBV19	TRBJ2-2	-	CASSIDRGTGELFF	TGTGCCAGTAGTATAGACCGGGGAACCGGGGAGCTGTTTTTT
TRBD1	TRBV5-1	TRBJ1-4	-	CASSPGGRPNEKLFF	TGCGCCAGCAGCCCAGGGGGCAGGCCTAATGAAAAACTGTTTTTT
TRBD1	TRBV6-5	TRBJ2-7	-	CAIIGQGAGEQYF	TGTGCCATCATTGGACAGGGGGCGGGGGAGCAGTACTTC
-	TRBV6-1	TRBJ2-7	few	CASSESGGSFRAAYEQYF	TGTGCCAGCAGTGAATCCGGAGGTTCCTTTCGAGCAGCCTACGAGCAGTACTTC
TRBD1	TRBV25-1	TRBJ2-3	-	CASRGTGRVGPDTQYF	TGTGCCAGCAGGGGGACAGGGCGAGTGGGTCCAGATACGCAGTATTTT
-	TRBV5-1	TRBJ1-1	-	CASSFRTDFMNTEAFF	TGCGCCAGCAGCTTTAGGACAGACTTCATGAACACTGAAGCTTTCTTT
TRBD1	TRBV23-1	TRBJ1-2	-	CASSPRDRGAGYTF	TGCGCCAGCAGTCCACGGGACAGGGGCGCGGGCTACACCTTC
TRBD2	TRBV13	TRBJ2-1	-	CASRQWGGSYNEQFF	TGTGCCAGCAGGCAGTGGGGGGGCTCCTACAATGAGCAGTTCTTC
-	TRBV2	TRBJ1-1	-	CASRRGVSTEAFF	TGTGCCAGCAGGAGGGGGGTGAGCACTGAAGCTTTCTTT
TRBD2	TRBV19	TRBJ2-7	-	CASSIFGRAYEQYF	TGTGCCAGTAGTATTTTTGGGAGGGCCTACGAGCAGTACTTC
-	TRBV19	TRBJ1-1	-	CASRSSPLLNTEAFF	TGTGCCAGTAGATCAAGCCCCCTATTGAACACTGAAGCTTTCTTT
-	TRBV5-1	TRBJ2-1	-	CASSLSADSSYNEQFF	TGCGCCAGCAGCTTATCCGCAGATAGCTCCTACAATGAGCAGTTCTTC
TRBD1	TRBV7-3	TRBJ1-1	once	CASSLSEGAEAFF	TGTGCCAGCAGCTTAAGCGAGGGGGCGGAGGCTTTCTTT
TRBD1	TRBV7-2	TRBJ1-4	-	CASSSDRGDEKLFF	TGTGCCAGCAGCTCGGACAGGGGGGATGAAAAACTGTTTTTT
-	TRBV4-3	TRBJ1-6	-	CASSGSLGEYNSPLHF	TGCGCCAGCAGCGGGAGTCTAGGGGAATATAATTCACCCCTCCACTTT
-	TRBV11-2	TRBJ2-1	-	CASSLVGTAREQFF	TGTGCCAGCAGCTTAGTCGGGACCGCGCGGGAGCAGTTCTTC
-	TRBV28	TRBJ1-4	-	CATQVPHEKLFF	TGTGCCACCCAGGTCCCTCATGAAAAACTGTTTTTT
-	TRBV4-1	TRBJ2-1	-	CASSQVRDNEQFF	TGCGCCAGCAGCCAAGTGCGGGACAATGAGCAGTTCTTC
TRBD2	TRBV28	TRBJ2-1	few	CASSSGGNEQFF	TGTGCCAGCAGTTCGGGGGGGAATGAGCAGTTCTTC
-	TRBV28	TRBJ2-3	-	CASSLGGQTLDTQYF	TGTGCCAGCAGTTTAGGAGGGCAGACTCTAGATACGCAGTATTTT
-	TRBV5-1	TRBJ1-4	-	CASSSFGELATNEKLFF	TGCGCCAGCAGCTCCTTTGGGGAACTTGCAACTAATGAAAAACTGTTTTTT
TRBD2	TRBV5-1	TRBJ2-7	-	CASSLDSGTIYEQYF	TGCGCCAGCAGCTTGGACAGCGGGACCATATACGAGCAGTACTTC
TRBD1	TRBV4-2	TRBJ1-1	-	CASGRQGLIAEAFF	TGTGCCAGCGGCCGACAGGGACTTATTGCTGAAGCTTTCTTT
-	TRBV11-1	TRBJ1-4	-	CASSLATLGKLFF	TGTGCCAGCAGCTTAGCAACCCTCGGAAAACTGTTTTTT
TRBD1	TRBV7-2	TRBJ1-1	-	CASSFGTENTEAFF	TGTGCCAGCAGCTTCGGGACAGAGAACACTGAAGCTTTCTTT
TRBD2	TRBV11-3	TRBJ2-1	-	CASSLDSRGGTDEQFF	TGTGCCAGCAGCTTAGATTCCCGCGGGGGTACCGATGAGCAGTTCTTC
TRBD1	TRBV9	TRBJ2-1	-	CASSPSGTGLYNEQFF	TGTGCCAGCAGCCCATCCGGGACAGGGCTCTACAATGAGCAGTTCTTC
-	TRBV6-6	TRBJ2-7	-	CASRYKGGEQYF	TGTGCCAGCAGATATAAAGGGGGCGAGCAGTACTTC
TRBD1	TRBV6-6	TRBJ1-2	-	CASSYTRTGGLYGYTF	TGTGCCAGCAGTTACACCAGGACAGGGGGTCTTTATGGCTACACCTTC
-	TRBV28	TRBJ1-2	-	CATTYTNYGYTF	TGTGCCACAACGTATACTAACTATGGCTACACCTTC
-	TRBV10-3	TRBJ1-4	-	CDGLDRRNEKLFF	TGTGACGGTCTAGACAGGAGAAATGAAAAACTGTTTTTT
-	TRBV28	TRBJ2-6	-	CASSLAGRSSGANVLTF	TGTGCCAGCAGTTTGGCGGGACGGAGCTCTGGGGCCAACGTCCTGACTTTC
-	TRBV19	TRBJ2-1	-	CASSLGQDNEQFF	TGTGCCAGTAGCCTCGGGCAGGACAATGAGCAGTTCTTC